Listed here are 14 T cell receptor beta chains from one sample, sequenced in a study of T cell responses to AZD1222 COVID-19 vaccine. Assay used: immunoSEQ multiplex PCR; TCRdb lists only in-frame clones, some missing. The repertoire includes under 200,000 clones, 87% of them detected once, and over 1% sits in the top ten. This sample comprised peripheral blood, obtained 28 days after the second AZD1222 dose. All receptors derive from an adult who received the AZD1222 COVID-19 vaccine.

The CDR3 protein is CASRSAGGTGNTIYF. In nucleotides, the CDR3 is TGTGCCAGCAGATCAGCCGGGGGAACTGGAAACACCATATATTTT. The chain couples TRBV6-5 to TRBJ1-3, with D perhaps matching TRBD1 (5 bases). The CDR3 extends over 15 amino acids. V dropped 6 bases and J dropped 2 bases, with 14 bases sitting between them. In germline, CDR1 is MNHEY, CDR2 SVGAGI.

The gene calls are TRBV6-4 and TRBJ2-2; D may correspond to TRBD1 or TRBD2 (5 bases each). This CDR3 comprises 16 residues. Looked up from germline, CDR1 is MRHNA and CDR2 is SNTAGT. The V end lost 10 bases, the J end lost 5 bases, and 23 bases lay between the germline ends. The CDR3 DNA reads as TGTGCCAACAGAGTAGGGGAGTCCGTAGGTACCGGGGAGCTGTTTTTT. Its protein is CANRVGESVGTGELFF.

This clone was seen a few times. The chain combines TRBV19 with TRBJ1-6; D gene uncertain. Germline assignment: CDR1 LNHDA and CDR2 SQIVND (reference sequence). This CDR3 has 15 residues. Trimming took off 3 bases at V and 10 bases at J, with 16 bases between the two ends. The CDR3 region is CASSMGLFALSPLHF. The CDR3 nucleotides are TGTGCCAGTAGTATGGGATTATTCGCGTTGTCACCCCTCCACTTT. The complete variable domain, with remaining parts taken from reference TRBV19 and TRBJ1-6, reads DGGITQSPKYLFRKEGQNVTLSCEQNLNHDAMYWYRQDPGQGLRLIYYSQIVNDFQKGDIAEGYSVSREKKESFPLTVTSAQKNPTAFYLCASSMGLFALSPLHFGNGTRLTVT.

This clone was counted once. J is TRBJ1-1 and V is TRBV7-9; weak D call: TRBD1 (5 bases). Trimming pared 1 base from V and 3 bases from J, leaving 15 bases between. CDR3 length: 16 amino acids. The germline V gene has CDR1 SEHNR and CDR2 FQNEAQ (reference sequence). This chain's CDR3 is CASSLGGTYRDTEAFF. The CDR3 DNA reads as TGTGCCAGCAGCTTAGGCGGGACGTACCGGGACACTGAAGCTTTCTTT.

This chain connects TRBV4-2 to TRBJ2-7; tentatively, D is TRBD2 (6 bases). Germline CDR1 reads LGHNA; CDR2 reads YNFKEQ. The V end lost 0 bases, the J end lost 7 bases, and 16 bases lay between the germline ends. The CDR3 sequence is 15 residues long. Here the CDR3 reads CASSQEVATAGEQYF. Here the CDR3 DNA reads TGTGCCAGCAGCCAAGAAGTAGCTACCGCGGGGGAGCAGTACTTC.

The chain uses TRBV11-3 and TRBJ2-2; 9 bases align to TRBD2. V shed 5 bases and J 2 bases; nucleotides not matched to a gene: 6. CDR1 SGHNT and CDR2 YENEEA come from the germline V gene. The CDR3 length is 16 residues. CDR3 amino acids: CASSPVAGVNTGELFF. The DNA of the CDR3 is TGTGCCAGCAGCCCGGTAGCGGGGGTTAACACCGGGGAGCTGTTTTTT.

The chain has TRBV5-1 and TRBJ1-4, with a possible D match to TRBD1 (5 bases). This CDR3 has 14 amino acids. V was cut by 3 bases and J by 4 bases, with 10 bases left in between. CDR1 is SGHRS, CDR2 YFSETQ, per germline. Written as DNA, the CDR3 is TGCGCCAGCAGCTACGCAGGGTTTAATGAAAAACTGTTTTTT. Protein sequence: CASSYAGFNEKLFF.

This chain links TRBV7-9 with TRBJ1-4; possible D gene TRBD1, 5 bases. Trimming took 3 bases from V and 5 from J, leaving 13 bases between them. From germline, CDR1 is SEHNR and CDR2 FQNEAQ (reference sequence). This CDR3 has 15 residues. CDR3 bases: TGTGCCAGCAGCTTGTCGGGGCAGAGGAATGAAAAACTGTTTTTT. Encoded protein: CASSLSGQRNEKLFF.

The count of this clone is one. V usage is TRBV19 and J usage is TRBJ1-6; D unresolved. This CDR3 has 14 amino acids. The V end lost 3 bases, the J end lost 9 bases, and 12 bases lay between the germline ends. Germline CDR1 LNHDA, CDR2 SQIVND (reference sequence). As DNA, the CDR3 is TGTGCCAGTAGTATCGGACTGATGGGTTCACCCCTCCACTTT. This encodes CASSIGLMGSPLHF.

The rearrangement joins TRBV4-1 to TRBJ1-5; weak D call: TRBD1 (6 bases). The CDR3 runs to 17 residues. Looked up from germline, CDR1 is MGHRA and CDR2 is YSYEKL. With 4 bases removed from V and 3 bases from J, the gap between germline ends came to 19 bases. DNA for the CDR3: TGCGCCAGCAGCCCACACCAAATGACAGGATCCAATCAGCCCCAGCATTTT. It codes for CASSPHQMTGSNQPQHF.

This chain uses TRBV11-2 with TRBJ1-2, with 9 bases lining up with TRBD1. Trimming at V came to 4 bases and at J to 2 bases, leaving 5 bases not matched to a gene. The CDR3 totals 15 residues. Germline assignment: CDR1 SGHAT and CDR2 FQNNGV. CDR3 amino acids: CASSSWTGENYGYTF. The CDR3 DNA sequence: TGTGCCAGCAGCTCGTGGACAGGGGAGAACTATGGCTACACCTTC.

This clone was picked up one time. This chain links TRBV10-3 with TRBJ2-6; maybe TRBD1 (6 bases). This CDR3 region has 16 residues. The V gene's germline CDR1 is ENHRY and CDR2 SYGVKD. Trimming left V 2 bases short and J 2 bases short, with 10 bases between. CDR3 protein: CAISETSGAGANVLTF. CDR3 sequence (DNA): TGTGCCATCAGTGAGACCTCAGGGGCTGGGGCCAACGTCCTGACTTTC.

This sequence joins TRBV2 and TRBJ2-7, with D perhaps TRBD1 (6 bases). V gave up 6 bases and J gave up 2 bases, with 17 bases separating them. Germline loops: CDR1 SNHLY, CDR2 FYNNEI. The CDR3 has 15 residues. CDR3 in DNA: TGTGCCAGCAGCCTCATGGGTGGGGGCGCCTACGAGCAGTACTTC. Translated, it gives CASSLMGGGAYEQYF.

The chain uses TRBV5-8 and TRBJ2-5; tentative D call: TRBD1 (5 bases). Per the germline V gene, CDR1 is SGHTS and CDR2 is YDEGEE. This CDR3 has 13 amino acids. V dropped 0 bases and J dropped 5 bases, with 8 bases sitting between them. The CDR3 reads CASSLVRAETQYF. Written as DNA, the CDR3 is TGTGCCAGCAGCTTGGTCAGGGCGGAGACCCAGTACTTC. Full variable domain (outside the CDR3, taken from reference TRBV5-8 and TRBJ2-5): EAGVTQSPTHLIKTRGQQATLRCSPISGHTSVYWYQQALGLGLQFLLWYDEGEERNRGNFPPRFSGRQFPNYSSELNVNALELEDSALYLCASSLVRAETQYFGPGTRLLVL.